This T cell receptor beta chain is from a study of T-cell memory formation after mild COVID-19. Study observations and caveats: Detection of some responders pre-infection suggested pre-existing cross-reactive memory T cells participated. Among clones contracting day 15 to 85, CD4/CD8 was balanced, whereas later expanders leaned CD4+.

Notes on this clonotype: The antigen is undetermined.

Constant-segment primers were used for 5'RACE, and the resulting TCR alpha and TCR beta cDNA libraries carried sample barcodes and UMIs. From the 5' RACE reads, TCRdb called clonotypes with MiXCR, one entry per CDR3 protein. This sample carries 150,000 to 200,000 distinct CDR3 sequences, over 20% of them seen once, and the ten largest clones take under 30%. CDR3 length: 16 residues. Unmatched junction bases numbered 10, after V lost 4 bases and J lost 3 bases. The V gene's germline CDR1 is MGHRA and CDR2 YSYEKL. Material: PBMCs or a T cell subset sorted from them (not recorded which). The source is an adult woman who had mild COVID-19 (a few samples of this study predate the infection). Cell type and time point are not known. The chain uses TRBV4-1 and TRBJ2-5; 8 bases fit TRBD2. The CDR3 protein is CASSPGSLAEEETQYF. CDR3 bases: TGCGCCAGCAGCCCCGGTTCACTAGCGGAGGAAGAGACCCAGTACTTC.